Each of the 16 T cell receptor beta chains below was sequenced from the same sample in a study of T cells after yellow fever vaccination. TCRdb redid the calling of the 5' RACE reads with MiXCR, one entry per CDR3 protein. The table shows about 330,000 distinct CDR3 sequences, with approximately 8% occurring only once. Sequencing was performed on PBMCs, taken about 41 days after the first yellow fever vaccination. All receptors come from a young man who received the YFV17D yellow fever vaccine.

The chain combines TRBV10-3 with TRBJ1-5; a weak D match, TRBD1 (6 bases). The CDR3 is 13 amino acids. Between the trimmed V and J ends, which lost 6 bases and 5 bases, there was a span of 11 bases. Germline-derived CDR1 and CDR2 are ENHRY and SYGVKD. The CDR3 protein is CAISRQEDQPQHF. The CDR3 DNA is TGTGCCATCAGCCGACAGGAGGATCAGCCCCAGCATTTT.

This chain links TRBV5-5 with TRBJ1-6, with a tentative D call TRBD1 (6 bases). Germline V gene lookup returns CDR1 SGHKS and CDR2 YYEKEE (reference sequence). Trimming stripped 3 bases from V and 2 bases from J, with 15 bases between. CDR3 length: 17 residues. The CDR3 DNA is TGTGCCAGCAGCTCTTTACAGGGAAACACCTATAATTCACCCCTCCACTTT. Amino acid sequence: CASSSLQGNTYNSPLHF.

This chain uses TRBV12-3 or TRBV12-4 with TRBJ2-7; D ambiguous. V was clipped by 6 bases and J by 4 bases, with 19 bases between them. The CDR3 is made up of 15 amino acids. Here the CDR3 reads CASSPSSLTMYEQYF. In nucleotides, the CDR3 is TGTGCCAGCAGCCCCAGCAGCCTCACTATGTACGAGCAGTACTTC.

This clonotype showed up just a few times. The chain combines TRBV7-2 with TRBJ1-5; D unresolved. This CDR3 comprises 13 residues. Germline assignment: CDR1 SGHTA and CDR2 FQGNSA. V lost 2 bases and J 6 bases, leaving 8 bases between the germline ends. CDR3 amino acids: CASSLNAGQPQHF. As DNA, the CDR3 is TGTGCCAGCAGCTTAAATGCCGGTCAGCCCCAGCATTTT.

V gene TRBV5-1 combines with J gene TRBJ2-3; 10 bases match TRBD2. This CDR3 has 16 residues. Per the germline V gene, CDR1 is SGHRS and CDR2 is YFSETQ. V was pared by 0 bases and J by 4 bases, with 5 bases of the junction left unmatched. The CDR3 protein is CASSLDSGGNADTQYF. The CDR3 DNA sequence: TGCGCCAGCAGCTTGGATAGCGGGGGGAATGCAGATACGCAGTATTTT.

This clonotype was seen a handful of times. The chain carries TRBV2 and TRBJ2-1; TRBD1 matches 9 bases. Germline V lookup: CDR1 SNHLY, CDR2 FYNNEI. There are 18 residues in the CDR3. Losses at the gene ends were 6 bases for V and 2 bases for J; bases not matched to a gene: 14. CDR3 nucleotide sequence: TGTGCCAGCAGAACAGGGGGGTCGGGACAGGGAGCCTACAATGAGCAGTTCTTC. Encoded protein: CASRTGGSGQGAYNEQFF.

This clonotype appeared a few times. The V gene is TRBV5-5, the J gene TRBJ2-5; 8 bases fit TRBD1. V was pared by 2 bases and J by 3 bases, with 9 bases of the junction left unmatched. Germline lookup yields CDR1 SGHKS and CDR2 YYEKEE (reference sequence). The length of the CDR3 is 16 residues. The CDR3 DNA is TGTGCCAGCAGCTTCTCGCGGTCGACAGGGGAAGAGACCCAGTACTTC. It translates to CASSFSRSTGEETQYF.

This clonotype was recorded only once. In nucleotides, the CDR3 is TGTGCCATCAGTTTATCTCGTTGGAGGGCAGACTTCGCAGATACGCAGTATTTT. This codes for CAISLSRWRADFADTQYF. The V call is TRBV3-1, the J call TRBJ2-3; tentatively, D is TRBD2 (6 bases). Per the germline V gene, CDR1 is LGHDT and CDR2 is YNNKEL (reference sequence). Trimming stripped 10 bases from V and 4 bases from J, with 30 bases between. This CDR3 comprises 18 residues.

This clonotype came up a few times. The chain employs TRBV27 and TRBJ2-5; D unclear. Germline V gene sequence: CDR1 MNHEY, CDR2 SMNVEV (reference sequence). The V end was cut by 4 bases, the J end by 0 bases, with 6 bases between. The CDR3 is made up of 13 amino acids. CDR3 region: CASSSLYQETQYF. DNA for the CDR3: TGTGCCAGCAGTTCCCTGTACCAAGAGACCCAGTACTTC.

This clonotype was seen more than once but under ten times. V gene TRBV5-1 combines with J gene TRBJ2-7; TRBD1 matches at 11 bases. This CDR3 has 15 amino acids. CDR1 is SGHRS and CDR2 is YFSETQ in the germline V gene. V gave up 4 bases and J gave up 5 bases; unmatched junction bases: 8. The CDR3 loop is CASSPGQGARDEQYF. CDR3 sequence (DNA): TGCGCCAGCAGCCCCGGACAGGGGGCGCGGGACGAGCAGTACTTC.

The chain is built from TRBV20-1 and TRBJ1-1; D not resolved. CDR3 length: 15 amino acids. Trimming removed 6 bases at V and 0 bases at J, with 17 bases between. Germline-derived CDR1 and CDR2 are DFQATT and SNEGSKA (reference sequence). Here the CDR3 reads CSATSGSFMNTEAFF. The CDR3 coding sequence is TGCAGTGCAACTTCCGGGAGTTTCATGAACACTGAAGCTTTCTTT.

The chain recombines TRBV4-1 with TRBJ2-5; D unclear. This CDR3 region has 15 residues. The V gene lost 0 bases and the J gene lost 4 bases, with 12 bases spanning the gap. Germline V gene lookup returns CDR1 MGHRA and CDR2 YSYEKL. In DNA, the CDR3 is TGCGCCAGCAGCCAAGATCCGGCGTCAAGAGAGACCCAGTACTTC. It codes for CASSQDPASRETQYF.

The rearrangement joins TRBV6-2 or TRBV6-3 to TRBJ2-2, with D perhaps matching TRBD1 (5 bases). Trimming pared 6 bases from V and 6 bases from J, leaving 14 bases between. Germline assignment: CDR1 MNHEY and CDR2 SVGEGT. The CDR3 extends over 14 amino acids. The CDR3, as DNA: TGTGCCAGCAGCGACAGACAACAATCCGGGGAGCTGTTTTTT. This sequence encodes CASSDRQQSGELFF.

This clonotype was observed a handful of times. CDR3 protein: CASSLEPGQSRHV. The CDR3 DNA is TGCGCCAGCAGCTTGGAACCGGGACAATCACGACACGTC. The chain is built from TRBV5-1 and TRBJ2-7; perhaps TRBD1 as D (6 bases). This CDR3 contains 13 residues. Germline CDR1 reads SGHRS; CDR2 reads YFSETQ.

The table lists this clonotype with a few counts. The CDR3 bases are TGCGCCAGCTCTCCCGGGACAGCCGGTTATGGCTACACCTTC. Translated, it gives CASSPGTAGYGYTF. The chain is built from TRBV5-1 and TRBJ1-2, with 7 bases lining up with TRBD1. The CDR3 is 14 residues long. The trim removed 7 bases at V and 5 bases at J, leaving 11 bases unmatched. CDR1 is SGHRS, CDR2 YFSETQ, per germline. Together with reference TRBV5-1 and TRBJ1-2, the CDR3 gives the full variable domain: KAGVTQTPRYLIKTRGQQVTLSCSPISGHRSVSWYQQTPGQGLQFLFEYFSETQRNKGNFPGRFSGRQFSNSRSEMNVSTLELGDSALYLCASSPGTAGYGYTFGSGTRLTVV.

This clonotype was seen only a few times. V gene TRBV4-3 combines with J gene TRBJ2-3; 7 nucleotides align to TRBD2. The CDR3 loop spans 16 amino acids. Germline lookup yields CDR1 LGHNA and CDR2 YSLEER. V shed 0 bases, J shed 5 bases, and the junction held 8 bases outside the gene matches. The CDR3 here is CASSQDGQGLQDTQYF. The CDR3, as DNA: TGCGCCAGCAGCCAAGATGGGCAGGGACTACAAGATACGCAGTATTTT.